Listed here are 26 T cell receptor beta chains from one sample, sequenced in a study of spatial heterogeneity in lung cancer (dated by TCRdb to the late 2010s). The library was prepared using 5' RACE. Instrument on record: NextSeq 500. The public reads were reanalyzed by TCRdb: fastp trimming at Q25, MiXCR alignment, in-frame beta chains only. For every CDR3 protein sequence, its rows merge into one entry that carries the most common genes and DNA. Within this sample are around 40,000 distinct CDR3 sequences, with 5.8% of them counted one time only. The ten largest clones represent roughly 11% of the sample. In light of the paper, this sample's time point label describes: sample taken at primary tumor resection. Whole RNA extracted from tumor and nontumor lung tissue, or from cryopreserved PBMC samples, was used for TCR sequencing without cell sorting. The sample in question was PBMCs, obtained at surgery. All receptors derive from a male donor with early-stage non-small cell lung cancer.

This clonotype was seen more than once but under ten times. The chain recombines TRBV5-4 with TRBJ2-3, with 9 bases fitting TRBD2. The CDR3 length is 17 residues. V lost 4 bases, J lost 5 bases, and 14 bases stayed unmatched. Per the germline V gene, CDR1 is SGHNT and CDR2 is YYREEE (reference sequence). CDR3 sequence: CASSAASGTSSVDTQYF. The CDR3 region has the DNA TGTGCCAGCAGCGCTGCATCCGGGACTAGCTCCGTAGATACGCAGTATTTT.

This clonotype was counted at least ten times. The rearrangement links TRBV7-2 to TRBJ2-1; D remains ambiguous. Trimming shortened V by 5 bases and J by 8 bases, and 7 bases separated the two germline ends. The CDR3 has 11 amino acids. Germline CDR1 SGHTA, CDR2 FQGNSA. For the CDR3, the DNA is TGTGCCAGCAGCCCTATGTATGAGCAGTTCTTC. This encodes CASSPMYEQFF.

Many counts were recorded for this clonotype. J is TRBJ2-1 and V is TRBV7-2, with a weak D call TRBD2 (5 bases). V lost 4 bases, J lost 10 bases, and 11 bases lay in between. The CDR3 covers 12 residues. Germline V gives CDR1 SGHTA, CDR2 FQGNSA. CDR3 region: CASSSGLYEQFF. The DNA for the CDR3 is TGTGCCAGCAGCTCTGGACTTTACGAGCAGTTCTTC.

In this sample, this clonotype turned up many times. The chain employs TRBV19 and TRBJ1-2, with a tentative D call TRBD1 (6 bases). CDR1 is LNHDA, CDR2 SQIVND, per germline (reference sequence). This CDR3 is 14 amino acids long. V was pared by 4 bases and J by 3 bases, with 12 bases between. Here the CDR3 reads CASSTNRDHYGYTF. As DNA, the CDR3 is TGTGCCAGTAGTACCAACAGGGACCACTATGGCTACACCTTC.

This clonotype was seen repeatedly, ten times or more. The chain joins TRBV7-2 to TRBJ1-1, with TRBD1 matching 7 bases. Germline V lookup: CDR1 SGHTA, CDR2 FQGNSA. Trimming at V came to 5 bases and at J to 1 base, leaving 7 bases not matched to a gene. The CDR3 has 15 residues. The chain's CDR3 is CASSVAGTENTEAFF. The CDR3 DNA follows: TGTGCCAGCAGCGTTGCCGGGACAGAGAACACTGAAGCTTTCTTT.

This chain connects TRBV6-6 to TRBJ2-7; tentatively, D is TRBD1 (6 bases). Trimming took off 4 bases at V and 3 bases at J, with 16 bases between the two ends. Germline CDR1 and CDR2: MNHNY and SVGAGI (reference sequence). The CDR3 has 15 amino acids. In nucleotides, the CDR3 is TGTGCCAGCAGTTCCCCTCCGGACAGTAGCTACGAGCAGTACTTC. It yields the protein CASSSPPDSSYEQYF.

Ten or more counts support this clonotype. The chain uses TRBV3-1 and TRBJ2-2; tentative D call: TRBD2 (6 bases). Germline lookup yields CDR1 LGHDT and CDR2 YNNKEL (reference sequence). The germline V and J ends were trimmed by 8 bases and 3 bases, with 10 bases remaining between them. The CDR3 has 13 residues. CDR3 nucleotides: TGTGCCAGCTTGCGGGGATACACCGGGGAGCTGTTTTTT. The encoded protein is CASLRGYTGELFF.

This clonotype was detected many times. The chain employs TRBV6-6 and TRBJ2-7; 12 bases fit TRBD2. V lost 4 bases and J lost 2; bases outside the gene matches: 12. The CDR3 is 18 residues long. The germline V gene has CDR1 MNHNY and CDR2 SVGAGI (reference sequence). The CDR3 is CASSLLAGGLNTAYEQYF. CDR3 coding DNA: TGTGCCAGCAGTTTACTAGCGGGGGGCCTGAACACCGCCTACGAGCAGTACTTC.

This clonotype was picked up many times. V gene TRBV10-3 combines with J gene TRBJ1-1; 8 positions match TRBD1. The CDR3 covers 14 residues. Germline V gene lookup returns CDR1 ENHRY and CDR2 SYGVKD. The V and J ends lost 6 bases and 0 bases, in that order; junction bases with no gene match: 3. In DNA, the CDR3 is TGTGCCATCAGGGAGACAGGGGTGAACACTGAAGCTTTCTTT. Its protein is CAIRETGVNTEAFF.

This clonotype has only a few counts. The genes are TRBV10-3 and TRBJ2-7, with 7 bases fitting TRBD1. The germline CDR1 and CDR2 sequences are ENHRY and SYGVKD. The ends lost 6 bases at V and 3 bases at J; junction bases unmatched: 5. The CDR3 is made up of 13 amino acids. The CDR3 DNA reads TGTGCCATCAGGGGGACAGCTAGCTACGAGCAGTACTTC. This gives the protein CAIRGTASYEQYF.

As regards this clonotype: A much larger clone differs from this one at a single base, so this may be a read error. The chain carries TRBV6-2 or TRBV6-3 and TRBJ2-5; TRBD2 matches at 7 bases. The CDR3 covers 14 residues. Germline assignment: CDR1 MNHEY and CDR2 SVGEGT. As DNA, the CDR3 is TGTGCCAGCAGGAGCGGGGAACCTCAAGAGATCCAGTACTTC. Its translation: CASRSGEPQEIQYF.

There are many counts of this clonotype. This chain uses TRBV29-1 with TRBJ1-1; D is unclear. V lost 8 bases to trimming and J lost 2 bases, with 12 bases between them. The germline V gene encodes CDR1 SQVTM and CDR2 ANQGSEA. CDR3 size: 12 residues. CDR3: CSSRTENTEAFF. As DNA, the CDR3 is TGCAGCTCTCGGACGGAAAACACTGAAGCTTTCTTT.

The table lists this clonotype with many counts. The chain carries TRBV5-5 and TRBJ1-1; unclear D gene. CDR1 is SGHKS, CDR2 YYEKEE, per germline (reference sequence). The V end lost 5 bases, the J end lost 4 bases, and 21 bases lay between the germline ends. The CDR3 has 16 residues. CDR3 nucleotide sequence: TGTGCCAGCAGTTGGTCCAACCGGGCCCCGGGCACTGAAGCTTTCTTT. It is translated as CASSWSNRAPGTEAFF.

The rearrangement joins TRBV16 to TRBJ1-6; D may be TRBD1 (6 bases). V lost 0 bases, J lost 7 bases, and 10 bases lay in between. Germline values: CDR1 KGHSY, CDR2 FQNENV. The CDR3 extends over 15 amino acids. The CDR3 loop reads CASSQSSRGNSPLHF. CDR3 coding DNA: TGTGCCAGCAGCCAATCGTCCAGGGGCAATTCACCCCTCCACTTT.

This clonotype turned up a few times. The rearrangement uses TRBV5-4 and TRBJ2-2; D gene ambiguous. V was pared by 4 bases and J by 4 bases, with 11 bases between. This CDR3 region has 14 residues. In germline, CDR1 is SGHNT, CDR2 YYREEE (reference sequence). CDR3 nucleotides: TGTGCCAGCAGCAATGGATTAACCACCGGGGAGCTGTTTTTT. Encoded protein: CASSNGLTTGELFF. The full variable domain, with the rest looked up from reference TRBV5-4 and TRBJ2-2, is ETGVTQSPTHLIKTRGQQVTLRCSSQSGHNTVSWYQQALGQGPQFIFQYYREEENGRGNFPPRFSGLQFPNYSSELNVNALELDDSALYLCASSNGLTTGELFFGEGSRLTVL.

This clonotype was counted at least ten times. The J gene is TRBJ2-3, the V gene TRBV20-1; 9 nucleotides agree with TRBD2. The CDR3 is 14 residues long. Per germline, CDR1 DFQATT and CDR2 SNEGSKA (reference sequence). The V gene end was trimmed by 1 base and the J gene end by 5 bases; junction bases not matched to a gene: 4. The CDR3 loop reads CSARGRGGLDTQYF. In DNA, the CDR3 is TGCAGTGCTAGAGGGCGGGGGGGCTTAGATACGCAGTATTTT.

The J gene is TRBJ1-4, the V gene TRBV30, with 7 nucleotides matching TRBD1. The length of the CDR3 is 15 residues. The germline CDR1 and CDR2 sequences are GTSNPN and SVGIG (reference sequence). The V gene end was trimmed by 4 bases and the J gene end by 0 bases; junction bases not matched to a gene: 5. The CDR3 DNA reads TGTGCCTGGATGGACAGGTCCGCAACTAATGAAAAACTGTTTTTT. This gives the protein CAWMDRSATNEKLFF.

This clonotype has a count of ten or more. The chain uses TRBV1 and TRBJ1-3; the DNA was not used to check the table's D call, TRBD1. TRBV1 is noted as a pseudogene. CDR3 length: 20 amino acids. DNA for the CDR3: TGCACCAGCAGCCAAGGAGCGATGGGACACTTGCCTTTTGATGGAAACACCATATATTTT. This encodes CTSSQGAMGHLPFDGNTIYF.

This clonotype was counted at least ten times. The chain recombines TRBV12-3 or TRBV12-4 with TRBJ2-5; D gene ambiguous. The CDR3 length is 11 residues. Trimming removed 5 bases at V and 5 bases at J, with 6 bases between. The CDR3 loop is CASSAQETQYF. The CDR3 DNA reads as TGTGCCAGCAGTGCTCAGGAGACCCAGTACTTC.

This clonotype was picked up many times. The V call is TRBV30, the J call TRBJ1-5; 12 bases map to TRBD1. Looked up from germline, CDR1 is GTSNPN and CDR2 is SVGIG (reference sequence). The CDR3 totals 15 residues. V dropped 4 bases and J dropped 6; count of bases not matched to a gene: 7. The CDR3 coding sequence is TGTGCCTGGACCCCCGGGACAGGGGGCTTTCAGCCCCAGCATTTT. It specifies CAWTPGTGGFQPQHF. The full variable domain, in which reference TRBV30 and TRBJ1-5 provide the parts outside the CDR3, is SQTIHQWPATLVQPVGSPLSLECTVEGTSNPNLYWYRQAAGRGLQLLFYSVGIGQISSEVPQNLSASRPQDRQFILSSKKLLLSDSGFYLCAWTPGTGGFQPQHFGDGTRLSIL.

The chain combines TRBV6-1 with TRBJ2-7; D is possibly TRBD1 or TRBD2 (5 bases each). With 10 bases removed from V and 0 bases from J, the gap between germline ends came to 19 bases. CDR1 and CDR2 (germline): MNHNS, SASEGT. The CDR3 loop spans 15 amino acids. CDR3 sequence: CATFRVAGSSYEQYF. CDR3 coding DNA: TGTGCCACCTTTAGGGTGGCAGGGAGCTCCTACGAGCAGTACTTC.

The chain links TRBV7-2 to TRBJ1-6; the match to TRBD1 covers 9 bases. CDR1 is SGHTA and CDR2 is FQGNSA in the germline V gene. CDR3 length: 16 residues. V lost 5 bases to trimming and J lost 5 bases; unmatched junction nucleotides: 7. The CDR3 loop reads CASSRDRVDNNSPLHF. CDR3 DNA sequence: TGTGCCAGCAGCCGGGACAGGGTTGACAATAATTCACCCCTCCACTTT.

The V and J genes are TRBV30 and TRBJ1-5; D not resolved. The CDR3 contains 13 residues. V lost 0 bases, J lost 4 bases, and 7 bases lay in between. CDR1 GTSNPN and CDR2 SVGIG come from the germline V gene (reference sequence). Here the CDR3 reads CAWSVQANQPQHF. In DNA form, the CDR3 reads TGTGCCTGGAGTGTCCAGGCGAATCAGCCCCAGCATTTT. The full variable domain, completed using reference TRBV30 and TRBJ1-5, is SQTIHQWPATLVQPVGSPLSLECTVEGTSNPNLYWYRQAAGRGLQLLFYSVGIGQISSEVPQNLSASRPQDRQFILSSKKLLLSDSGFYLCAWSVQANQPQHFGDGTRLSIL.

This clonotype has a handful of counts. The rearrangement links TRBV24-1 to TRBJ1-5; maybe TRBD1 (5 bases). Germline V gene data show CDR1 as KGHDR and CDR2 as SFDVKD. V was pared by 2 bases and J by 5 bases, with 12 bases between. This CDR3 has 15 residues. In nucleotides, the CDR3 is TGTGCCACCAGTGATTCGCAGGGATCCCATCAGCCCCAGCATTTT. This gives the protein CATSDSQGSHQPQHF.

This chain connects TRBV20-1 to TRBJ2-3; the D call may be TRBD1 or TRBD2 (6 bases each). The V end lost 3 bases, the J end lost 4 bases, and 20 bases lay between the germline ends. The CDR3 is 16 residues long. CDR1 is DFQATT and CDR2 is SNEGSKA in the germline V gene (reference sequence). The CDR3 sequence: CSARDSGGAGPDTQYF. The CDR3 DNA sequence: TGCAGTGCTAGGGACAGTGGCGGGGCCGGGCCAGATACGCAGTATTTT.

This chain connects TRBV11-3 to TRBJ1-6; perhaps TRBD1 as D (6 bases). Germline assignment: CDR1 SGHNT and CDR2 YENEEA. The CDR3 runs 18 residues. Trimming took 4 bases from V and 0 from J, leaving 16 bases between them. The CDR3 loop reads CASSSIGGWSSYNSPLHF. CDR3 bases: TGTGCCAGCAGCTCAATAGGGGGATGGAGCTCCTATAATTCACCCCTCCACTTT.